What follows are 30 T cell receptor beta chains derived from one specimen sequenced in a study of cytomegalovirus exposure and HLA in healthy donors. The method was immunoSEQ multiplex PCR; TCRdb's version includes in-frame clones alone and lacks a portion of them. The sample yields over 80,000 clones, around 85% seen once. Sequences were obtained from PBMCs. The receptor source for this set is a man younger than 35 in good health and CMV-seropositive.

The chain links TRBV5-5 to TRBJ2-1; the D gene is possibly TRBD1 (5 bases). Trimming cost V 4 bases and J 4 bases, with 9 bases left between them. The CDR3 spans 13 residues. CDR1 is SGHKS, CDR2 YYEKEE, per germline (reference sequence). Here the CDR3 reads CASSHDRYNEQFF. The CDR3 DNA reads TGTGCCAGCAGCCATGACAGATACAATGAGCAGTTCTTC.

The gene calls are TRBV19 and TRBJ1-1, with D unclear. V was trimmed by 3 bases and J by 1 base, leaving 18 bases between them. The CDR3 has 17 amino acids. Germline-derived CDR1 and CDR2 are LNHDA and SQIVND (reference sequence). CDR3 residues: CASSILTTIQENTEAFF. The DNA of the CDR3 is TGTGCCAGTAGTATTCTTACTACTATTCAAGAGAACACTGAAGCTTTCTTT.

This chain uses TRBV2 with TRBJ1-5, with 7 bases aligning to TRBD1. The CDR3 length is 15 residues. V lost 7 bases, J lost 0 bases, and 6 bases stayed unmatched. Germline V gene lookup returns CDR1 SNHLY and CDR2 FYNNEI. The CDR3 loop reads CASMRGPYSNQPQHF. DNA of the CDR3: TGTGCCAGCATGAGGGGGCCGTATAGCAATCAGCCCCAGCATTTT.

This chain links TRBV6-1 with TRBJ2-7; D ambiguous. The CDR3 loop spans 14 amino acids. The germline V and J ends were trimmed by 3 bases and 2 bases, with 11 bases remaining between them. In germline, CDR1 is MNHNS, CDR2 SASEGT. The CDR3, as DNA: TGTGCCAGCAGTGACGCAGGTTTCACCTACGAGCAGTACGTC. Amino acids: CASSDAGFTYEQYV.

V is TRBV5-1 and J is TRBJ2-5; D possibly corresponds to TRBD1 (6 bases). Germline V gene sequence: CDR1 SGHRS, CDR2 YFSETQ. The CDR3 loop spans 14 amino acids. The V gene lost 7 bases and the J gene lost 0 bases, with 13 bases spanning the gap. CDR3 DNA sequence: TGCGCCAGCGGGCCCGGGACAAACCAAGAGACCCAGTACTTC. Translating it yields CASGPGTNQETQYF.

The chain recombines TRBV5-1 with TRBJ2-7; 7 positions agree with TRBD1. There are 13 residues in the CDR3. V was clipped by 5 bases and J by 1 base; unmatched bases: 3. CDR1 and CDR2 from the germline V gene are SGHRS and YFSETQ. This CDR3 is CASRETGSYEQYF. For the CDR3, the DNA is TGCGCCAGCAGGGAGACAGGGTCCTACGAGCAGTACTTC.

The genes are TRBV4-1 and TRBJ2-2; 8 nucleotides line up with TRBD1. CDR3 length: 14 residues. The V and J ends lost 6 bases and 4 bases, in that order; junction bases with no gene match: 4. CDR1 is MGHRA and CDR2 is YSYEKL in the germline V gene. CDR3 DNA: TGCGCCAGCAGATGGGGGACAGGCACCGGGGAGCTGTTTTTT. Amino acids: CASRWGTGTGELFF.

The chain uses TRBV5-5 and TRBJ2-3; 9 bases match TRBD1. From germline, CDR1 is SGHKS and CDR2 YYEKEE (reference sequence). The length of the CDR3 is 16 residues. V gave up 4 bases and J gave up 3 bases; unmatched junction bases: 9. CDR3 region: CASSTGQGKATDTQYF. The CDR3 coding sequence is TGTGCCAGCAGCACCGGACAGGGGAAAGCAACAGATACGCAGTATTTT.

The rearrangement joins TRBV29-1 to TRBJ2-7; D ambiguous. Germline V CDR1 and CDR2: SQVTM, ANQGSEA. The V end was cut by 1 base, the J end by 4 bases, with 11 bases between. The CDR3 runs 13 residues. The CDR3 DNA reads TGCAGCGTTGAAGGCGTGAACGCGTACGAGCAGTACTTC. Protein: CSVEGVNAYEQYF.

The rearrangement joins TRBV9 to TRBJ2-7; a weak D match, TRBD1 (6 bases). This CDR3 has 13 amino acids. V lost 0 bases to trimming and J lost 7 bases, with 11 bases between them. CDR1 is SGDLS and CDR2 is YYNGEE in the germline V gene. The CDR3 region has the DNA TGTGCCAGCAGCGTAGACACAGGGCGGGAGCAGTACTTC. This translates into CASSVDTGREQYF.

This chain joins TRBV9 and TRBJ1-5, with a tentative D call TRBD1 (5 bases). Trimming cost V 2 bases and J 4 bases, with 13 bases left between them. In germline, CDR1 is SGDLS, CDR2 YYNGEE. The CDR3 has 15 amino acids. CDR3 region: CASSVSGNVNQPQHF. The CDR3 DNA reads TGTGCCAGCAGCGTCTCAGGGAATGTGAATCAGCCCCAGCATTTT.

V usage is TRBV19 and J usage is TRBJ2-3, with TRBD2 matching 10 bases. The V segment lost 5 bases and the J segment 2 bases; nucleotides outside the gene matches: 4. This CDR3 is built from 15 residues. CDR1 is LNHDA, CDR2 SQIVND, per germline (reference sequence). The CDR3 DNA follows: TGTGCCAGTAGTTGGACTAGCGGAACCACAGATACGCAGTATTTT. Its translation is CASSWTSGTTDTQYF. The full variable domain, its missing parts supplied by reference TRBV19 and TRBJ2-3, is DGGITQSPKYLFRKEGQNVTLSCEQNLNHDAMYWYRQDPGQGLRLIYYSQIVNDFQKGDIAEGYSVSREKKESFPLTVTSAQKNPTAFYLCASSWTSGTTDTQYFGPGTRLTVL.

Written as DNA, the CDR3 is TGTGCCATCAGTTCCCAGGGACTAGCGGGGTACAATGAGCAGTTCTTC. Encoded protein: CAISSQGLAGYNEQFF. This sequence joins TRBV10-3 and TRBJ2-1; 13 positions agree with TRBD2. Germline CDR1 is ENHRY and CDR2 is SYGVKD. Trimming removed 5 bases from V and 4 bases from J; junction bases left unmatched: 5. The CDR3 loop spans 16 amino acids.

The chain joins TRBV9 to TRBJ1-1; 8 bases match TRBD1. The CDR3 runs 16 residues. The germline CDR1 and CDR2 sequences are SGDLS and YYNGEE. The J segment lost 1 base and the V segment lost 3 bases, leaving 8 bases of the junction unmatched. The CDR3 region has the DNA TGTGCCAGCAGCGCCTCGACGGACAGGGCGAACACTGAAGCTTTCTTT. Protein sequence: CASSASTDRANTEAFF.

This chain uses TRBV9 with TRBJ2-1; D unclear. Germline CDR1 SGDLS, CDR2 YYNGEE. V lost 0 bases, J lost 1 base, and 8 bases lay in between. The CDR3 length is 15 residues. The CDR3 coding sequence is TGTGCCAGCAGCGTAGGACTTCTTTCCTACAATGAGCAGTTCTTC. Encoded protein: CASSVGLLSYNEQFF.

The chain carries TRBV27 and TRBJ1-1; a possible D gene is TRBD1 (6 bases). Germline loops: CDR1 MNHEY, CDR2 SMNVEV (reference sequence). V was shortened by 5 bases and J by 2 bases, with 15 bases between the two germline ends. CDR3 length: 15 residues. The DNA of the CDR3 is TGTGCCAGCAGTAGAAACGACAGGTTAAACACTGAAGCTTTCTTT. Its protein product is CASSRNDRLNTEAFF.

The chain's CDR3 is CASTSASSYEQYF. CDR3 sequence (DNA): TGTGCCAGCACTAGCGCGAGCTCCTACGAGCAGTACTTC. V and J are TRBV5-5 and TRBJ2-7; maybe TRBD2 (6 bases). Trimming removed 6 bases from V and 0 bases from J, with 10 bases in between. Germline CDR1 reads SGHKS; CDR2 reads YYEKEE (reference sequence). The CDR3 is 13 residues long.

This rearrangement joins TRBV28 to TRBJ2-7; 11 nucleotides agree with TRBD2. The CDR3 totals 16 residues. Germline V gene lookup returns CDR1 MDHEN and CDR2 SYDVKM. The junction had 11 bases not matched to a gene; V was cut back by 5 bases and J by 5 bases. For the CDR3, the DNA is TGTGCCAGCAGTCGACTAGCGGGAAAAGGATTAGACGAGCAGTACTTC. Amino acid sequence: CASSRLAGKGLDEQYF. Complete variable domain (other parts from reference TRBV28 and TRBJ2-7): DVKVTQSSRYLVKRTGEKVFLECVQDMDHENMFWYRQDPGLGLRLIYFSYDVKMKEKGDIPEGYSVSREKKERFSLILESASTNQTSMYLCASSRLAGKGLDEQYFGPGTRLTVT.

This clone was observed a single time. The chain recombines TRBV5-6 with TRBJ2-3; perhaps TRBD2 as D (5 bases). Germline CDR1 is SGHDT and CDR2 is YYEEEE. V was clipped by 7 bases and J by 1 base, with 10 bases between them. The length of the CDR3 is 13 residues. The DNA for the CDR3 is TGTGCCAGCGTCCAAGCGGGCACAGATACGCAGTATTTT. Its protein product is CASVQAGTDTQYF.

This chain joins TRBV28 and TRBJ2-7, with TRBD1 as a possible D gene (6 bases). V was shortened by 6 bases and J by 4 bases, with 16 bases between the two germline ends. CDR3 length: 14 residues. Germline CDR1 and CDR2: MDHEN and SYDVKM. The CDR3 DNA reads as TGTGCCAGCAGACCCTCAATGGACAGTTACGAGCAGTACGTC. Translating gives CASRPSMDSYEQYV.

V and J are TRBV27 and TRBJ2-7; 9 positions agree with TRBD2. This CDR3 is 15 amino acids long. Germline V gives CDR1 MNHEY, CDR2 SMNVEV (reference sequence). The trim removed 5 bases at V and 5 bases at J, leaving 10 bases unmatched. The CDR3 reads CASSTTWTSVHEQYV. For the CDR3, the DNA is TGTGCCAGCAGTACAACCTGGACTAGCGTCCACGAGCAGTACGTC.

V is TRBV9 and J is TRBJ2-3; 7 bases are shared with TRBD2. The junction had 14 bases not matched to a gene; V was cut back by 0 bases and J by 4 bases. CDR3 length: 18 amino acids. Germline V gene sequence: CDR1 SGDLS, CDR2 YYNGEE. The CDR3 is CASSVESGGGGRSDTQYF. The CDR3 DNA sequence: TGTGCCAGCAGCGTAGAATCCGGCGGGGGAGGGAGGTCAGATACGCAGTATTTT. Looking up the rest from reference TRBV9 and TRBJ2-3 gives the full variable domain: DSGVTQTPKHLITATGQRVTLRCSPRSGDLSVYWYQQSLDQGLQFLIQYYNGEERAKGNILERFSAQQFPDLHSELNLSSLELGDSALYFCASSVESGGGGRSDTQYFGPGTRLTVL.

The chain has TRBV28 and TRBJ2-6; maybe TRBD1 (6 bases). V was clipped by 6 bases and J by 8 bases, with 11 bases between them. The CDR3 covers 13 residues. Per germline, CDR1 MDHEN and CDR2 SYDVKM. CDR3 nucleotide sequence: TGTGCCAGCAGACCCAGGGGCTCCAACGTCCTGACTTTC. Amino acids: CASRPRGSNVLTF.

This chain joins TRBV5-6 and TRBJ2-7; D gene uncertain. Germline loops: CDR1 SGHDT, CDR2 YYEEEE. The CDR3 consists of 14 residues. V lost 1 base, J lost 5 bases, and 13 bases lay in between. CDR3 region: CASSLLPGIHEQYF. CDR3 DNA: TGTGCCAGCAGCTTGTTGCCAGGAATCCACGAGCAGTACTTC.

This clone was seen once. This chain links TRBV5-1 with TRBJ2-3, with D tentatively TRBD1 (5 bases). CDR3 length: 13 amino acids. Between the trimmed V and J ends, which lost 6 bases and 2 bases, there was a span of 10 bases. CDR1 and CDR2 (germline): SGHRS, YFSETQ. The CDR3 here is CASKGRATDTQYF. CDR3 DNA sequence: TGCGCCAGCAAGGGCAGGGCCACAGATACGCAGTATTTT.

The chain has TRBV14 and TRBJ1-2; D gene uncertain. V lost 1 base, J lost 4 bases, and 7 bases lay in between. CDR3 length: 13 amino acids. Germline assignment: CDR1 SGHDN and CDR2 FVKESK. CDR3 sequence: CASSQVTSYGYTF. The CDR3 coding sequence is TGTGCCAGCAGCCAAGTGACAAGCTATGGCTACACCTTC.

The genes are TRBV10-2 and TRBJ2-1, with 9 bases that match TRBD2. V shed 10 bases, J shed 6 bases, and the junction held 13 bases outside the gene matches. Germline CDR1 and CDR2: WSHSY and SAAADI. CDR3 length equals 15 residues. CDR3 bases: TGCGCCACCCTCTCCCGGGTGACTAGCGGCAATGAGCAGTTCTTC. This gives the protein CATLSRVTSGNEQFF.

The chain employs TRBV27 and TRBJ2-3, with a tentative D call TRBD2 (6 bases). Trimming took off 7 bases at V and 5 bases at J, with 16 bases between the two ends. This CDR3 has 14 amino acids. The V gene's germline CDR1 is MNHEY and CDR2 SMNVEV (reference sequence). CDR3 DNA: TGTGCCAGCACTCAGACGGGAGTTGGAGATACGCAGTATTTT. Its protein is CASTQTGVGDTQYF.

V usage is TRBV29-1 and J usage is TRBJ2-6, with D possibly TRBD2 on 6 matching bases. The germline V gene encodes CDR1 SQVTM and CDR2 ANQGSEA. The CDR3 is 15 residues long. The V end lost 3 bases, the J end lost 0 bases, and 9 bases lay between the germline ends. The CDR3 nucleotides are TGCAGCGTTGAGGAGGGGCGCTCTGGGGCCAACGTCCTGACTTTC. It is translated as CSVEEGRSGANVLTF.

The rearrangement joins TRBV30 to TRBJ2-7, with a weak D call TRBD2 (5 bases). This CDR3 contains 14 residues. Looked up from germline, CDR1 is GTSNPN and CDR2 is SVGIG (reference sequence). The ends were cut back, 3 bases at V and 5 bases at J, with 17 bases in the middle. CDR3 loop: CAWSHGMSRDEQYF. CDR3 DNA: TGTGCCTGGAGCCACGGGATGTCGCGCGACGAGCAGTACTTC.